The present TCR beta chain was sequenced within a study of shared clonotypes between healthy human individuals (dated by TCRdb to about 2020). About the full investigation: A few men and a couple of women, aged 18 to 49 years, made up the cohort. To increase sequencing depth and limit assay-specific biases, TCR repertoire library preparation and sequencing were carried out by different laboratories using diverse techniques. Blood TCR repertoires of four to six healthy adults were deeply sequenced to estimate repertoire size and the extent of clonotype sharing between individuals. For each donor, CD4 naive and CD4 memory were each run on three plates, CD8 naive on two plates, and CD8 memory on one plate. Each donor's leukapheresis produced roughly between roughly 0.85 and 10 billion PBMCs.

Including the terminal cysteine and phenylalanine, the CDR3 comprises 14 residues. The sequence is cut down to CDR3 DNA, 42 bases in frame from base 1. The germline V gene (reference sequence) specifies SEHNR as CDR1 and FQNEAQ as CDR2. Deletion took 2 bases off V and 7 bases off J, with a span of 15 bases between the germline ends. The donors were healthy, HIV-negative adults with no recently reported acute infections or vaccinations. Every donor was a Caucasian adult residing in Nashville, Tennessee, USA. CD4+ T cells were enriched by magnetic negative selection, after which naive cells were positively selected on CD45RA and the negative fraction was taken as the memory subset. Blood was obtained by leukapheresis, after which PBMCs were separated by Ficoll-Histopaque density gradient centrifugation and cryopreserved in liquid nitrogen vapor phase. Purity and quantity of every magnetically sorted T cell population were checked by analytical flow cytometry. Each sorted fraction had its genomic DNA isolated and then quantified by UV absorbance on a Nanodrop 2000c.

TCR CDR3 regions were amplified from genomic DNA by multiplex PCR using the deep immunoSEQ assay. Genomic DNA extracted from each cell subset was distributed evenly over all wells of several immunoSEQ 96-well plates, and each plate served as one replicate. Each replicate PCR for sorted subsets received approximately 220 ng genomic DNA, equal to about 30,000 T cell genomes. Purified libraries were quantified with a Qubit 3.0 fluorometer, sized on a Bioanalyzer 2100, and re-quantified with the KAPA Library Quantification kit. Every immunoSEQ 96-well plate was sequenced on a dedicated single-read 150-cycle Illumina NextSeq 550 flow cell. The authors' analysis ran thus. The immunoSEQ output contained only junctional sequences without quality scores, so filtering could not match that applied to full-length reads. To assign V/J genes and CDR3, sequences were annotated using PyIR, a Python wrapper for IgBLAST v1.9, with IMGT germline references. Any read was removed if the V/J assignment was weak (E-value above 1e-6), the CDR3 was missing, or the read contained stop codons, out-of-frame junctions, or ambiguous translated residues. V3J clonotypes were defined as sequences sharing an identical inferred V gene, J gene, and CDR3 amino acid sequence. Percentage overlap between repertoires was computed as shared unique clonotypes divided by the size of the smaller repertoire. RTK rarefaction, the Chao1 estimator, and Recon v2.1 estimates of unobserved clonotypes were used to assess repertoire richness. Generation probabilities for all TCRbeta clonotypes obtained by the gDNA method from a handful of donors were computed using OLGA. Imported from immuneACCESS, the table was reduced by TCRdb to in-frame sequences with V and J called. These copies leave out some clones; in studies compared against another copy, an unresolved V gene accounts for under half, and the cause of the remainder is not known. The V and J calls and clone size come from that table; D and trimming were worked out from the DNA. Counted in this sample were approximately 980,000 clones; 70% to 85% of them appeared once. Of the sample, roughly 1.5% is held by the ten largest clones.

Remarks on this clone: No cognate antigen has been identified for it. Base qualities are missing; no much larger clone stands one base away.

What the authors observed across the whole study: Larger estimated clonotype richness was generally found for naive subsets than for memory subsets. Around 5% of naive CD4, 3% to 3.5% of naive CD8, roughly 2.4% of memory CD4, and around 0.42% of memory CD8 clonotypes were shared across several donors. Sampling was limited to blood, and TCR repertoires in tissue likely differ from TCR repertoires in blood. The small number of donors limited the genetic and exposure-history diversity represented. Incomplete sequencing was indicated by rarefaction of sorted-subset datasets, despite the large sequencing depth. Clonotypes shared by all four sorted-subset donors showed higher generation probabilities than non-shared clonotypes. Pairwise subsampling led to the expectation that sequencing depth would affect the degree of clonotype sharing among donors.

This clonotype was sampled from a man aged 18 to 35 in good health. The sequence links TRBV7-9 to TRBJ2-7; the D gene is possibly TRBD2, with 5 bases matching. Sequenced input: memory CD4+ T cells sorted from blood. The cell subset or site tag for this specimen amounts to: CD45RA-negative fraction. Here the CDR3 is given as CASSLRASTGEQYF. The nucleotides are TGTGCCAGCAGCTTACGGGCGTCCACGGGGGAGCAGTACTTC.